This record concerns one T cell receptor (beta chain) sequence. The CDR3 loop spans 13 amino acids. V gave up 5 bases and J gave up 4 bases, with 12 bases separating them. CDR1 is SGHRS and CDR2 is YFSETQ in the germline V gene. The data were obtained in a study of cytomegalovirus exposure and HLA in healthy donors. Primers for the PCR totalled 60 Vbeta and 13 Jbeta. The method was immunoSEQ multiplex PCR; TCRdb's version includes in-frame clones alone and lacks a portion of them. The sample holds around 210,000 clones; 70% to 90% are singletons and the top ten take 0.2% to 0.3%. Sample: PBMCs. The sequence was collected from a girl aged 2 to 9 in good health and CMV-seronegative. The chain couples TRBV5-1 to TRBJ2-5, with D unresolved. CDR3 region: CASSFTTGETQYF. The CDR3, as DNA: TGCGCCAGCAGTTTCACGACGGGAGAGACCCAGTACTTC. The full variable domain, rest sourced from reference TRBV5-1 and TRBJ2-5, is KAGVTQTPRYLIKTRGQQVTLSCSPISGHRSVSWYQQTPGQGLQFLFEYFSETQRNKGNFPGRFSGRQFSNSRSEMNVSTLELGDSALYLCASSFTTGETQYFGPGTRLLVL.